The clone carrying this T cell receptor beta chain appeared a few times. Its target is not known. The data derive from a study of T cell repertoires in cytomegalovirus infection. Turning to the study itself: It can be stated that public TCR beta signatures indicated CMV infection as well as a matching HLA type.

TCRdb independently ran MiXCR on the reads; one entry per CDR3 protein. The sample records fewer than 1,000,000 distinct CDR3 sequences, roughly 31% being singletons. Study findings and constraints: Ex vivo, HLA-C-restricted CMV-specific TCR beta clonotypes prevailed over the rest of the response.

This TCR was recovered from a human donor in good health (CMV status not recorded). Some clones in this sample may be carry-over from other donors' samples. This specimen was cultured CD8+ T cells from PBMCs, taken from culture after CMV antigen stimulation.

CDR3 sequence: CASSFSEAGGGYTEAFF. In DNA, the CDR3 is TGTGCCAGCAGCTTTTCCGAGGCAGGCGGGGGCTACACTGAAGCTTTCTTT. The J gene is TRBJ1-1, the V gene TRBV7-6; possibly TRBD1 for D (6 bases). The V end was cut by 3 bases, the J end by 3 bases, with 20 bases between. The CDR3 runs 17 residues. Looked up from germline, CDR1 is SGHVS and CDR2 is FNYEAQ.